This is a list of T cell receptor beta chains from one sample in a study of cytomegalovirus exposure and HLA in healthy donors. Method: immunoSEQ multiplex PCR; TCRdb's copy keeps in-frame clones and lacks some. The profile covers 100,000 to 150,000 clones, with approximately 81% appearing a single time and roughly 7.5% taken by the ten largest. Sequencing input: PBMCs. The receptors stem from a male donor in good health and CMV-seronegative. Each CDR3 is given with its conserved first and last residue. The D gene is left open where the match is weak. Clone size, where shown, is once, few, many, or a class for clones that have expanded.

>TRBV11-2|.|16|TRBD1|TRBJ2-2
CASSQPPGGRAGELFF
TGTGCCAGCAGCCAACCCCCAGGGGGCCGAGCCGGGGAGCTGTTTTTT
>TRBV27|.|17|TRBD2|TRBJ2-3
CASSPTRLAGAEDTQYF
TGTGCCAGCAGTCCCACCCGGCTAGCGGGGGCAGAAGATACGCAGTATTTT
>TRBV30|.|13|TRBD1|TRBJ2-7
CAWAGTGAYEQYF
TGTGCCTGGGCCGGGACAGGGGCCTACGAGCAGTACTTC
>TRBV4-3|few|18|TRBD2|TRBJ2-1
CASSQDRVAGADYNEQFF
TGCGCCAGCAGCCAAGATCGGGTAGCGGGGGCCGACTACAATGAGCAGTTCTTC
>TRBV27|.|13|.|TRBJ1-2
CASSSWTGLSYTF
TGTGCCAGCAGTTCCTGGACTGGACTTAGCTACACCTTC
>TRBV7-9|.|14|.|TRBJ2-3
CASSTLASADTQYF
TGTGCCAGCAGCACTCTCGCGTCCGCAGATACGCAGTATTTT
>TRBV19|.|16|.|TRBJ1-5
CASSIGGRGSNQPQHF
TGTGCCAGTAGTATAGGAGGGCGGGGTAGCAATCAGCCCCAGCATTTT
>TRBV4-3|.|16|.|TRBJ2-2
CASSPFYGGSTGELFF
TGCGCCAGCAGCCCCTTTTATGGCGGTAGCACCGGGGAGCTGTTTTTT
>TRBV30|.|14|.|TRBJ1-1
CAWSVPRGQTEAFF
TGTGCCTGGAGTGTCCCCAGGGGCCAAACTGAAGCTTTCTTT
>TRBV6-5|once|14|.|TRBJ1-2
CASSEGGQPSGYTF
TGTGCCAGCAGTGAAGGAGGTCAGCCTAGCGGCTACACCTTC
>TRBV5-1|.|14|.|TRBJ1-6
CASSLSVVSSPLHF
TGCGCCAGCAGCTTGTCAGTGGTATCTTCACCCCTCCACTTT
>TRBV7-9|few|16|TRBD1|TRBJ1-6
CASSPPPTGGDSPLHF
TGTGCCAGCAGCCCCCCTCCTACAGGGGGGGACTCACCCCTCCACTTT
>TRBV5-1|.|16|.|TRBJ2-2
CASSFIGAQNTGELFF
TGCGCCAGCAGCTTTATAGGGGCGCAGAACACCGGGGAGCTGTTTTTT
>TRBV4-1|few|14|.|TRBJ1-3
CASSQESSGNTIYF
TGCGCCAGCAGCCAAGAGAGCTCTGGAAACACCATATATTTT
>TRBV28|.|14|.|TRBJ1-5
CASSRTGIFQPQHF
TGTGCCAGCAGCCGTACAGGGATCTTTCAGCCCCAGCATTTT
>TRBV6-5|.|15|TRBD2|TRBJ2-7
CASSYIAGERGEQYF
TGTGCCAGCAGTTACATTGCGGGAGAAAGGGGCGAGCAGTACTTC
>TRBV14|.|13|.|TRBJ1-1
CASSLAIGTEAFF
TGTGCCAGCAGCCTAGCCATTGGCACTGAAGCTTTCTTT
>TRBV7-9|.|11|.|TRBJ2-7
CASSFGRGPYF
TGTGCCAGCAGCTTCGGGAGAGGGCCGTACTTC
>TRBV13|once|14|TRBD2|TRBJ2-7
CASSSAGVPYEQYF
TGTGCCAGCAGTTCAGCGGGAGTCCCCTACGAGCAGTACTTC
>TRBV28|.|13|TRBD2|TRBJ2-1
CASRKTSVNEQFF
TGTGCCAGCCGGAAAACTAGCGTCAATGAGCAGTTCTTC
>TRBV7-3|.|19|TRBD2|TRBJ2-2
CASSLRETSRYRNTGELFF
TGTGCCAGCAGCTTACGTGAGACTAGCCGTTACCGTAACACCGGGGAGCTGTTTTTT
>TRBV5-4|few|18|.|TRBJ1-4
CASSPMQGFLATNEKLFF
TGTGCCAGCAGCCCCATGCAGGGCTTTCTCGCAACTAATGAAAAACTGTTTTTT
>TRBV28|.|13|.|TRBJ1-4
CASCLYYNEKLFF
TGTGCCAGCTGCCTTTACTACAATGAAAAACTGTTTTTT